These T cell receptor beta chains were read from a single sample in a study of T cells in Graves' hyperthyroidism and ophthalmopathy. TCRdb processed the multiplex PCR reads anew with MiXCR; each CDR3 protein has one entry. Here the sample spans about 520,000 distinct CDR3 sequences, less than 25% being singletons. The sequenced sample was blood. The origin of the receptors is a woman between 25 and 40 years old with Graves' ophthalmopathy. Both conserved end residues are part of each CDR3. Fields, in order: clone size, J gene, V gene, D gene, CDR3 protein, CDR3 DNA. D genes are given only for firm matches. A row's size may be missing; if present it is once, few, many or a size class.

abundance: once
j_gene: TRBJ2-5
v_gene: TRBV20-1
d_gene: TRBD2
CDR3aa: CSARDGGEGETQYF
CDR3nt: TGCAGTGCTAGAGATGGTGGGGAGGGAGAGACCCAGTACTTC

abundance: many
j_gene: TRBJ1-5
v_gene: TRBV12-3/TRBV12-4
d_gene: TRBD1
CDR3aa: CASSRTGGDQPQHF
CDR3nt: TGTGCCAGCAGCCGGACAGGGGGAGATCAGCCCCAGCATTTT

abundance: few
j_gene: TRBJ2-5
v_gene: TRBV12-3/TRBV12-4
d_gene: TRBD2
CDR3aa: CASSLGLAGAETQYF
CDR3nt: TGTGCCAGCAGTTTAGGGCTAGCGGGGGCAGAGACCCAGTACTTC

abundance: NA
j_gene: TRBJ2-2
v_gene: TRBV6-1
d_gene: TRBD2
CDR3aa: CASSGLAGATNTGELFF
CDR3nt: TGTGCCAGCAGTGGTTTAGCGGGGGCCACGAACACCGGGGAGCTGTTTTTT

abundance: NA
j_gene: TRBJ1-1
v_gene: TRBV12-3/TRBV12-4
d_gene: NA
CDR3aa: CASSSGTGGDTEACF
CDR3nt: TGTGCCAGCAGTTCTGGGACGGGAGGGGACACTGAAGCTTGCTTT

abundance: NA
j_gene: TRBJ1-5
v_gene: TRBV7-2
d_gene: NA
CDR3aa: CASSLAATMGNQPQHF
CDR3nt: TGTGCCAGCAGCTTAGCGGCAACCATGGGCAATCAGCCCCAGCATTTT

abundance: many
j_gene: TRBJ2-7
v_gene: TRBV6-5
d_gene: TRBD1
CDR3aa: CASSYSGQVHSYEQYF
CDR3nt: TGTGCCAGCAGTTACTCCGGACAGGTCCACTCCTACGAGCAGTACTTC

abundance: NA
j_gene: TRBJ2-7
v_gene: TRBV12-3/TRBV12-4
d_gene: TRBD1
CDR3aa: CASSSRGNEQYF
CDR3nt: TGTGCCAGCAGCAGCAGGGGGAACGAGCAGTACTTC

abundance: many
j_gene: TRBJ1-2
v_gene: TRBV29-1
d_gene: NA
CDR3aa: CSVGSPDTSYGYTF
CDR3nt: TGCAGCGTTGGGTCTCCTGATACCTCATATGGCTACACCTTC

abundance: few
j_gene: TRBJ1-5
v_gene: TRBV4-2
d_gene: NA
CDR3aa: CASSQDRGVGQPQHF
CDR3nt: TGTGCCAGCAGCCAAGATCGAGGGGTCGGTCAGCCCCAGCATTTT

abundance: many
j_gene: TRBJ1-1
v_gene: TRBV2
d_gene: TRBD1
CDR3aa: CASRPQGAGTEAFF
CDR3nt: TGTGCCAGCAGGCCTCAGGGGGCGGGAACTGAAGCTTTCTTT

abundance: NA
j_gene: TRBJ1-1
v_gene: TRBV28
d_gene: NA
CDR3aa: CASSIPTEAFF
CDR3nt: TGTGCCAGTTCAATTCCCACTGAAGCTTTCTTT

abundance: many
j_gene: TRBJ2-7
v_gene: TRBV19
d_gene: NA
CDR3aa: CASSIAGTSYEQYF
CDR3nt: TGTGCCAGTAGTATCGCGGGGACCTCCTACGAGCAGTACTTC

abundance: many
j_gene: TRBJ2-2
v_gene: TRBV20-1
d_gene: TRBD1
CDR3aa: CSAPTGVTGELFF
CDR3nt: TGCAGTGCCCCGACAGGGGTCACCGGGGAGCTGTTTTTT

abundance: few
j_gene: TRBJ2-5
v_gene: TRBV20-1
d_gene: TRBD1
CDR3aa: CSARDFTGQGYGETQYF
CDR3nt: TGCAGTGCTAGAGATTTCACTGGACAGGGATATGGAGAGACCCAGTACTTC

abundance: NA
j_gene: TRBJ1-2
v_gene: TRBV7-2
d_gene: TRBD1
CDR3aa: CASSPGQGMNGYTF
CDR3nt: TGTGCCAGCAGCCCAGGACAGGGAATGAATGGCTACACCTTC

abundance: NA
j_gene: TRBJ2-5
v_gene: TRBV6-5
d_gene: TRBD1
CDR3aa: CASSYSILGQGPEETQYF
CDR3nt: TGTGCCAGCAGTTACTCGATACTAGGACAGGGTCCAGAGGAGACCCAGTACTTC

abundance: NA
j_gene: TRBJ2-7
v_gene: TRBV20-1
d_gene: TRBD2
CDR3aa: CSARKEGTSAYEQYF
CDR3nt: TGCAGTGCTAGAAAAGAGGGGACTAGCGCCTACGAGCAGTACTTC

abundance: many
j_gene: TRBJ1-5
v_gene: TRBV19
d_gene: NA
CDR3aa: CASSESDSNQPQHF
CDR3nt: TGTGCCAGTAGCGAATCAGACAGCAATCAGCCCCAGCATTTT

abundance: many
j_gene: TRBJ1-5
v_gene: TRBV12-3/TRBV12-4
d_gene: NA
CDR3aa: CASKGGDQPQHF
CDR3nt: TGTGCCAGCAAAGGGGGGGATCAGCCCCAGCATTTT

abundance: many
j_gene: TRBJ1-2
v_gene: TRBV27
d_gene: NA
CDR3aa: CASSWRGDGYGYTF
CDR3nt: TGTGCCAGCAGTTGGCGTGGGGACGGCTATGGCTACACCTTC

abundance: few
j_gene: TRBJ1-1
v_gene: TRBV11-2
d_gene: NA
CDR3aa: CASSLAPRAPTEAFF
CDR3nt: TGTGCCAGCAGCTTAGCACCCCGGGCGCCGACTGAAGCTTTCTTT

abundance: few
j_gene: TRBJ2-5
v_gene: TRBV20-1
d_gene: NA
CDR3aa: CSAFRGAETQYF
CDR3nt: TGCAGTGCTTTCAGGGGTGCAGAGACCCAGTACTTC

abundance: many
j_gene: TRBJ2-6
v_gene: TRBV6-4
d_gene: TRBD1
CDR3aa: CASRGVRGQRLSGANVLTF
CDR3nt: TGTGCCAGTCGGGGTGTTAGGGGACAGCGCCTATCTGGGGCCAACGTCCTGACTTTC

abundance: NA
j_gene: TRBJ1-1
v_gene: TRBV7-9
d_gene: TRBD1
CDR3aa: CASSETGVTTEAFF
CDR3nt: TGTGCCAGCAGCGAGACAGGGGTGACAACTGAAGCTTTCTTT

abundance: NA
j_gene: TRBJ2-3
v_gene: TRBV4-2
d_gene: NA
CDR3aa: CASSQDPGPSTDTQYF
CDR3nt: TGTGCCAGCAGCCAAGACCCCGGACCCAGCACAGATACGCAGTATTTT

abundance: many
j_gene: TRBJ1-2
v_gene: TRBV6-5
d_gene: TRBD1
CDR3aa: CASSYRPRDSYGYTF
CDR3nt: TGTGCCAGCAGTTACCGCCCCCGGGACAGCTATGGCTACACCTTC

abundance: many
j_gene: TRBJ1-1
v_gene: TRBV19
d_gene: TRBD1
CDR3aa: CASTRGRQGVTEAFF
CDR3nt: TGTGCCAGCACCAGAGGGAGACAGGGGGTGACTGAAGCTTTCTTT

abundance: many
j_gene: TRBJ1-1
v_gene: TRBV6-1
d_gene: TRBD1
CDR3aa: CASSPQDRDEAFF
CDR3nt: TGTGCCAGCAGTCCCCAGGACAGGGATGAAGCTTTCTTT

abundance: few
j_gene: TRBJ2-7
v_gene: TRBV6-1
d_gene: NA
CDR3aa: CASSEVNTSPGYEQYF
CDR3nt: TGTGCCAGCAGTGAAGTCAACACATCACCGGGCTACGAGCAGTACTTC